The 30 T cell receptor beta chains below come from one sample, sequenced in a study of graft-versus-host responses after intestinal transplantation. Antigens of these TCRs are unknown. Clones were sequenced by immunoSEQ multiplex PCR, and TCRdb holds only the in-frame ones, with some missing. The table includes 84,000 or so clones, over 75% detected once. The input for sequencing was unstimulated CD8+ T cells sorted from spleen or lymph node cells, taken before transplant. Every receptor here comes from a human donor who was the organ donor for an intestinal transplant.

The chain recombines TRBV28 with TRBJ2-5; D gene uncertain. V lost 2 bases to trimming and J lost 2 bases, with 6 bases between them. Germline CDR1 reads MDHEN; CDR2 reads SYDVKM. CDR3 length: 13 residues. CDR3 residues: CASSLAVQETQYF. Here the CDR3 DNA reads TGTGCCAGCAGTTTAGCGGTGCAAGAGACCCAGTACTTC.

This clone was seen a handful of times. The gene calls are TRBV6-5 and TRBJ2-5, with 13 bases aligning to TRBD2. The CDR3 consists of 15 residues. The J segment lost 5 bases and the V segment lost 0 bases, leaving 0 bases of the junction unmatched. Germline CDR1 reads MNHEY; CDR2 reads SVGAGI. CDR3: CASSYSTSGGETQYF. In DNA form, the CDR3 reads TGTGCCAGCAGTTACTCGACTAGCGGGGGGGAGACCCAGTACTTC.

The J gene is TRBJ1-1, the V gene TRBV9; no reliable D call. CDR3 length equals 16 residues. V was cut by 2 bases and J by 0 bases, with 14 bases left in between. Germline CDR1 SGDLS, CDR2 YYNGEE. DNA for the CDR3: TGTGCCAGCAGCGTTGGTCTCAGCAGCATGAACACTGAAGCTTTCTTT. It encodes CASSVGLSSMNTEAFF.

The chain carries TRBV4-1 and TRBJ2-5; TRBD1 matches 10 bases. Germline loops: CDR1 MGHRA, CDR2 YSYEKL. J was trimmed by 3 bases and V by 4 bases; bases with no gene match: 8. The CDR3 has 16 residues. CDR3: CASSRRDRGLEETQYF. For the CDR3, the DNA is TGCGCCAGCAGCCGCCGGGACAGGGGATTAGAAGAGACCCAGTACTTC.

V gene TRBV27 combines with J gene TRBJ2-1; no definite D call. Germline CDR1 and CDR2: MNHEY and SMNVEV (reference sequence). Between the trimmed V and J ends, which lost 0 bases and 9 bases, there was a span of 6 bases. The CDR3 has 12 amino acids. The CDR3 bases are TGTGCCAGCAGTTTATCCCTCACTGAGCAGTTCTTC. Protein sequence: CASSLSLTEQFF.

J is TRBJ1-2 and V is TRBV13; 9 positions agree with TRBD1. Germline-derived CDR1 and CDR2 are PRHDT and FYEKMQ (reference sequence). This CDR3 has 16 residues. V lost 4 bases and J lost 4; bases outside the gene matches: 10. The CDR3, as DNA: TGTGCCAGCAGCTCGCTCGACAGGGGGTTCGGCTATGGCTACACCTTC. Translated, it gives CASSSLDRGFGYGYTF.

This chain links TRBV4-1 with TRBJ1-2; a possible D gene is TRBD1 (6 bases). This CDR3 comprises 13 residues. CDR1 is MGHRA, CDR2 YSYEKL, per germline. V was clipped by 1 base and J by 7 bases, with 10 bases between them. The CDR3 sequence: CASSQVQGGGYTF. The CDR3 bases are TGCGCCAGCAGCCAAGTACAGGGTGGTGGCTACACCTTC.

The V gene is TRBV7-8, the J gene TRBJ2-1; weak D call: TRBD2 (7 bases). The CDR3 loop spans 15 amino acids. V was pared by 1 base and J by 6 bases, with 13 bases between. Per the germline V gene, CDR1 is SGHVS and CDR2 is FQNEAQ. CDR3 in amino acids: CASSLVRGAGNEQFF. For the CDR3, the DNA is TGTGCCAGCAGCTTAGTTCGGGGGGCTGGCAATGAGCAGTTCTTC.

The chain has TRBV19 and TRBJ2-5, with D perhaps given as TRBD1 or TRBD2 (5 bases each). V lost 2 bases and J 2 bases, leaving 15 bases between the germline ends. The CDR3 sequence is 16 residues long. Per the germline V gene, CDR1 is LNHDA and CDR2 is SQIVND (reference sequence). The chain's CDR3 is CASSINIGGFQETQYF. The CDR3 DNA reads TGTGCCAGTAGTATAAATATTGGGGGATTTCAAGAGACCCAGTACTTC.

V usage is TRBV13 and J usage is TRBJ2-3, with TRBD2 matching over 7 bases. The CDR3 loop spans 15 amino acids. Per germline, CDR1 PRHDT and CDR2 FYEKMQ (reference sequence). The trim removed 3 bases at V and 4 bases at J, leaving 7 bases unmatched. This CDR3 is CASSFPSGGADTQYF. Here the CDR3 DNA reads TGTGCCAGCAGCTTCCCTAGTGGGGGGGCAGATACGCAGTATTTT.

This clone turned up a few times. The rearrangement uses TRBV6-1 and TRBJ2-7; D call uncertain. CDR3 size: 14 residues. V dropped 7 bases and J dropped 7 bases, with 20 bases sitting between them. Germline values: CDR1 MNHNS, CDR2 SASEGT. The CDR3 DNA reads TGTGCCAGCACCGAAATCGGACCCTTAGGAGAGCAGTACTTC. This sequence encodes CASTEIGPLGEQYF.

The V gene is TRBV7-9, the J gene TRBJ1-2; D gene unclear. V lost 2 bases, J lost 5 bases, and 15 bases lay in between. CDR1 SEHNR and CDR2 FQNEAQ come from the germline V gene (reference sequence). The CDR3 is 15 amino acids. Here the CDR3 DNA reads TGTGCCAGCAGCTTAACGGCAAGCCCCATATATGGCTACACCTTC. Its protein is CASSLTASPIYGYTF.

The chain has TRBV6-5 and TRBJ1-6; 7 bases line up with TRBD1. Unmatched junction bases numbered 12, after V lost 4 bases and J lost 9 bases. The CDR3 runs to 16 residues. Germline values: CDR1 MNHEY, CDR2 SVGAGI. The CDR3 protein is CASSLITAGGSSPLHF. CDR3 sequence (DNA): TGTGCCAGCAGTTTGATAACCGCAGGGGGAAGTTCACCCCTCCACTTT.

The sample holds a few counts of this clone. V and J are TRBV19 and TRBJ1-5, with TRBD1 as a possible D gene (6 bases). The V and J ends lost 7 bases and 6 bases respectively, with 19 bases between them. Germline loops: CDR1 LNHDA, CDR2 SQIVND (reference sequence). The CDR3 extends over 15 amino acids. The CDR3 region is CASTPPRGETQPQHF. CDR3 coding DNA: TGTGCCAGTACCCCACCAAGGGGGGAAACTCAGCCCCAGCATTTT.

The gene calls are TRBV7-9 and TRBJ2-3; D uncertain. The germline CDR1 and CDR2 sequences are SEHNR and FQNEAQ (reference sequence). The CDR3 is 15 amino acids. V shed 2 bases and J shed 0 bases, with 9 bases lying between them. The CDR3 region is CASSLQFYSTDTQYF. DNA for the CDR3: TGTGCCAGCAGCTTACAATTTTATAGCACAGATACGCAGTATTTT.

J is TRBJ1-2 and V is TRBV5-1; TRBD1 matches 10 bases. From germline, CDR1 is SGHRS and CDR2 YFSETQ. CDR3 length equals 14 residues. V dropped 4 bases and J dropped 7; count of bases not matched to a gene: 7. The CDR3 here is CASSLGTGVAGYTF. The CDR3 DNA is TGCGCCAGCAGCCTCGGGACAGGGGTCGCTGGCTACACCTTC. Drawing the rest from reference TRBV5-1 and TRBJ1-2, the complete variable domain is KAGVTQTPRYLIKTRGQQVTLSCSPISGHRSVSWYQQTPGQGLQFLFEYFSETQRNKGNFPGRFSGRQFSNSRSEMNVSTLELGDSALYLCASSLGTGVAGYTFGSGTRLTVV.

V is TRBV4-1 and J is TRBJ2-2; D may be TRBD2 (6 bases). CDR1 and CDR2 from the germline V gene are MGHRA and YSYEKL. The CDR3 runs to 15 residues. V shed 0 bases and J shed 6 bases, with 11 bases lying between them. The CDR3 DNA reads as TGCGCCAGCAGCCAAGATACGCGGAGGGCCGGGGAGCTGTTTTTT. Translated, it gives CASSQDTRRAGELFF.

This chain connects TRBV6-5 to TRBJ2-1; D is ambiguous. Germline CDR1 reads MNHEY; CDR2 reads SVGAGI. This CDR3 is built from 15 residues. Trimming removed 6 bases from V and 3 bases from J, with 15 bases in between. The CDR3 bases are TGTGCCAGCAGGGGCCCGGACCCTTACTACAATGAGCAGTTCTTC. Amino acids: CASRGPDPYYNEQFF.

The J gene is TRBJ2-6, the V gene TRBV5-1; TRBD1 agrees at 7 bases. V lost 0 bases, J lost 4 bases, and 4 bases stayed unmatched. Germline CDR1 and CDR2: SGHRS and YFSETQ. The CDR3 contains 16 residues. DNA for the CDR3: TGCGCCAGCAGCTTGGGGACAGGCGGCGGGGCCAACGTCCTGACTTTC. This encodes CASSLGTGGGANVLTF.

The V call is TRBV5-6, the J call TRBJ1-3; 9 bases match TRBD1. With 3 bases clipped from V and 3 bases from J, the junction kept 16 bases outside the gene matches. Germline V gene lookup returns CDR1 SGHDT and CDR2 YYEEEE. This CDR3 has 19 amino acids. CDR3 loop: CASSSRTGVDFVDGNTIYF. The CDR3 DNA sequence: TGTGCCAGCAGCTCAAGGACAGGGGTTGATTTCGTGGATGGAAACACCATATATTTT.

This chain's CDR3 is CASSETEQENTEAFF. DNA for the CDR3: TGTGCCAGCAGTGAAACGGAGCAGGAGAACACTGAAGCTTTCTTT. The chain employs TRBV6-1 and TRBJ1-1; D remains ambiguous. Germline CDR1 reads MNHNS; CDR2 reads SASEGT. The CDR3 is 15 amino acids. Trimming cost V 2 bases and J 1 base, with 11 bases left between them.

The chain couples TRBV7-8 to TRBJ1-3, with D possibly being TRBD1 (6 bases). Trimming shortened V by 0 bases and J by 3 bases, and 6 bases separated the two germline ends. CDR3 length equals 14 residues. Germline V gives CDR1 SGHVS, CDR2 FQNEAQ. The CDR3 loop is CASSLATGGNTIYF. For the CDR3, the DNA is TGTGCCAGCAGCTTAGCGACAGGTGGAAACACCATATATTTT.

J is TRBJ2-1 and V is TRBV11-3, with 12 bases lining up with TRBD2. There are 18 residues in the CDR3. V gave up 1 base and J gave up 8 bases; unmatched junction bases: 12. Germline V gene lookup returns CDR1 SGHNT and CDR2 YENEEA. The CDR3 protein is CASSLGLAGAPTGDEQFF. The CDR3 DNA sequence: TGTGCCAGCAGCTTAGGACTAGCGGGGGCTCCAACTGGCGATGAGCAGTTCTTC.

The V and J genes are TRBV7-2 and TRBJ1-2, with 7 bases fitting TRBD1. Per the germline V gene, CDR1 is SGHTA and CDR2 is FQGNSA. With 2 bases clipped from V and 8 bases from J, the junction kept 11 bases outside the gene matches. CDR3 length: 15 amino acids. The CDR3 region is CASSLTTGAAGGYTF. The CDR3 DNA follows: TGTGCCAGCAGCTTAACAACAGGGGCCGCCGGGGGCTACACCTTC.

The genes are TRBV5-5 and TRBJ2-7; no definite D call. The CDR3 spans 15 residues. V shed 0 bases and J shed 2 bases, with 12 bases lying between them. CDR1 is SGHKS and CDR2 is YYEKEE in the germline V gene (reference sequence). This chain's CDR3 is CASSLDRLSTYEQYF. The CDR3 coding sequence is TGTGCCAGCAGCTTGGACCGTTTATCGACCTACGAGCAGTACTTC.

V and J are TRBV10-2 and TRBJ1-1; TRBD1 aligns across 8 bases. CDR1 is WSHSY, CDR2 SAAADI, per germline. V lost 6 bases and J lost 2; bases outside the gene matches: 8. This CDR3 spans 15 amino acids. Here the CDR3 reads CASSRGQGANTEAFF. The CDR3 DNA reads as TGCGCCAGCAGCCGAGGTCAGGGGGCTAACACTGAAGCTTTCTTT.

This rearrangement joins TRBV9 to TRBJ1-6, with TRBD1 as a possible D gene (5 bases). The CDR3 has 17 residues. The germline CDR1 and CDR2 sequences are SGDLS and YYNGEE. The V end lost 4 bases, the J end lost 6 bases, and 20 bases lay between the germline ends. As DNA, the CDR3 is TGTGCCAGCAGCCCGTCGTGGCCGGGGGGAACTAATTCACCCCTCCACTTT. Translated: CASSPSWPGGTNSPLHF.

This rearrangement joins TRBV28 to TRBJ1-1; 7 bases are a match to TRBD1. This CDR3 has 15 residues. The germline CDR1 and CDR2 sequences are MDHEN and SYDVKM. V shed 10 bases and J 4 bases; nucleotides not matched to a gene: 15. The CDR3 DNA reads TGTGCCATTAACAGGGGTCCTGGGTTGGCCACTGAAGCTTTCTTT. This encodes CAINRGPGLATEAFF.

The chain has TRBV4-2 and TRBJ1-6; D gene unclear. Trimming took off 0 bases at V and 10 bases at J, with 10 bases between the two ends. Germline V gene sequence: CDR1 LGHNA, CDR2 YNFKEQ. The CDR3 has 14 residues. CDR3 region: CASSQEVGPSPLHF. The CDR3 bases are TGTGCCAGCAGCCAAGAGGTGGGCCCATCACCCCTCCACTTT.

This clone was counted a few times. The chain combines TRBV4-1 with TRBJ2-7; 7 nucleotides agree with TRBD1. The germline CDR1 and CDR2 sequences are MGHRA and YSYEKL. J gave up 5 bases and V 3 bases, and 19 bases lay outside the gene matches. CDR3 length equals 18 residues. This CDR3 is CASSHVSFRRQGMDEQYF. CDR3 nucleotides: TGCGCCAGCAGCCACGTAAGTTTTCGTAGACAGGGTATGGACGAGCAGTACTTC.